Reported below is one TCR beta chain. Its antigen is unknown. This record belongs to a study of response to subunit inactivated influenza vaccine. Regarding the study as a whole: Only a handful of new T cells, the authors suggested, are recruited with each seasonal influenza vaccination.

TCRdb reprocessed the RT-PCR reads via MiXCR and lists one record per CDR3 protein. Of around 520,000 distinct CDR3 sequences listed, roughly 25% were seen once; the top ten hold approximately 2%. The TCR sequence derives from a man aged 50 to 60 who received an inactivated influenza vaccine. Sequencing used CD4+ T cells sorted from PBMCs, obtained roughly 5 days after vaccination.

The CDR3 loop reads CATSRDFGRAVGGAFF. CDR3 bases: TGTGCCACCAGCAGAGATTTTGGCAGGGCCGTCGGTGGGGCTTTCTTT. This chain connects TRBV15 to TRBJ1-1, with D possibly TRBD1 on 5 matching bases. The CDR3 covers 16 residues. The germline gives CDR1 LNHNV, CDR2 YYDKDF (reference sequence). V lost 0 bases and J 11 bases, leaving 22 bases between the germline ends. The entire variable domain, with the rest obtained from reference TRBV15 and TRBJ1-1, is as follows: DAMVIQNPRYQVTQFGKPVTLSCSQTLNHNVMYWYQQKSSQAPKLLFHYYDKDFNNEADTPDNFQSRRPNTSFCFLDIRSPGLGDTAMYLCATSRDFGRAVGGAFFGQGTRLTVV.